This record covers a single T cell receptor (beta chain). This receptor's antigen is unknown. Base-call qualities are not available, and no considerably larger clone is one nucleotide away. This entry is derived from a study of T cell responses to AZD1222 COVID-19 vaccine (dated by TCRdb to about 2021). Regarding the complete study: AZD1222 recipients given second doses at about 4 weeks or at about 12 weeks were pooled, since spike-specific TCR depth and breadth were not found to differ between the two schedules. TCR sequencing was performed for some 250 trial participants, of whom around 200 were given two doses of AZD1222 and 26 were given two doses of MenACWY control vaccine. Trial participants were enrolled into age subgroups of 18-55, 56-69 and 70-plus years, which contained 148, 28 and 57 TCR-sequenced participants, respectively.

The CDR3 regions of human TCRbeta chains were subjected to immunosequencing. As for how the authors treated the data: TCRs in the repertoires were compared against a reference library of SARS-CoV-2-specific TCRs that had been generated with the MIRA antigen-specificity platform. Breadth was defined as the fraction of unique TCRs that were SARS-CoV-2-associated. Depth was defined as the fraction of total T cells that were SARS-CoV-2-associated. Using the MIRA data, each spike-specific TCR was assigned both to the spike region to which the TCR was reactive and to a CD4 or CD8 class. Log10-transformed breadth and depth values were compared by one-way ANOVA with Sidak's multiple comparisons tests. In TCRdb, the immuneACCESS table is reduced to in-frame sequences with V and J assigned. These tables do not hold every clone; where another copy was compared, an unresolved V gene accounts for under half, and the others remain unexplained. V and J calls and clone size are those listed in that table; D and trimming were worked out from the DNA. In this sample the table shows tens of thousands of clones, about 90% of which occur a single time. The top ten hold roughly 5.4% of the sample.

From the cysteine through the phenylalanine, the CDR3 covers 16 amino acids. The entry retains the CDR3 DNA only, 48 bases that are in frame from base 1. Based on the germline V gene (reference sequence), the CDR1 and CDR2 sequences are SEHNR and FQNEAQ. General conclusions and limits of the study: CD4 TCRs associated with the vaccine covered the entire spike protein, and the dominant responses were in regions 160-218 and 743-854. Only five to seven AZD1222 recipients were SARS-CoV-2 seropositive at baseline, limiting conclusions about previously exposed vaccinees. Because no samples from the day 14 peak response were available, repertoires could be characterized only after the peak T cell response. The 56-69-year group was small, and its depth increase did not reach significance, likely because of low power. Spike-specific TCR breadth and depth rose significantly after two AZD1222 doses compared with day 0 and with MenACWY recipients. Nearly half of unique spike-specific TCRs reportedly recognized epitopes outside regions mutated in the B.1.351 and B.1.1.7 variants. Participants were mostly white British and included more females than males, and it was suggested by the authors that clonal diversity may have been underestimated.

The meaning of the sample's time point label: baseline before first vaccination. Vaccinee samples came from UK trials COV001 and COV002, including a single-blind randomized controlled phase 2/3 trial of AZD1222 (ChAdOx1 nCoV-19) in healthy adults. For TCRbeta chain sequencing, PBMC samples from trial participants were taken at day 0 and at day 28 after the second dose. The receptor's source is an adult in good health. The material sequenced was peripheral blood, taken on day 0 of AZD1222 vaccination. The chain is assembled from TRBV7-9 and TRBJ1-3; a tentative D call is TRBD1 (6 bases match). The CDR3 protein sequence reads: CASGGHREPSGNTIYF. The nucleotide sequence is given as TGTGCATCCGGGGGGCACAGGGAACCCTCTGGAAACACCATATATTTT.